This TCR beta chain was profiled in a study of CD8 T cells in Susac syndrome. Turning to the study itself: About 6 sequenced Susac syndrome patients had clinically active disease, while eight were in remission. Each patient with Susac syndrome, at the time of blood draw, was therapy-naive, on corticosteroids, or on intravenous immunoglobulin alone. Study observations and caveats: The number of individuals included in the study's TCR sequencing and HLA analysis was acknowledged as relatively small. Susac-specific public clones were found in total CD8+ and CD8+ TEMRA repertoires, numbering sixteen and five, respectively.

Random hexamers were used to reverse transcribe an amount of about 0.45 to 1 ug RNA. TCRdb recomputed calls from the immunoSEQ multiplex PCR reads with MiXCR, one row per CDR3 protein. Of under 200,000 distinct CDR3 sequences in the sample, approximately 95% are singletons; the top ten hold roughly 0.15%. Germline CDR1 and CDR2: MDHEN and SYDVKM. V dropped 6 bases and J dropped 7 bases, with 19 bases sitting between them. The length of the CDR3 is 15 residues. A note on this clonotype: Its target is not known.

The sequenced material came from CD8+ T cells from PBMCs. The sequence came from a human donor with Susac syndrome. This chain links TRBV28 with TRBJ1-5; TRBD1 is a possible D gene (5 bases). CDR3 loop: CASSFFTRDRQPQHF. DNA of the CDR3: TGTGCCAGCAGCTTCTTTACAAGAGACAGACAGCCCCAGCATTTT.